This TCR beta chain was observed in a study of blood T cell repertoires in COVID-19 (dated by TCRdb to about 2020). Looking at the study overall: Collaborator samples came from the United States, Italy and Spain and covered acute and convalescent phases of COVID-19. The samples were drawn from the first 160 participants of the ongoing ImmuneRACE study and from 950 to 1,500 subjects provided by 6 global collaborators. The material from the prospective study consisted of cDNA or gDNA derived from T cells, B-cell-depleted T cells, or PBMCs. Subjects who had been exposed to COVID-19, were actively infected with it, or had recovered from it provided the deeply sampled blood TCRbeta repertoires that made up the dataset. The sample metadata nearly always contained a de-identified subject ID, COVID-19 status, age in years and sex. The repertoires were released in a freely available public database meant as a resource for research on the immune response to SARS-CoV-2. HLA class I and class II types, where available, came from metadata supplied by the sample provider rather than from assay-based typing. General study outcomes and caveats: Clinical and demographic metadata were provided uncurated, with the amount varying by source and participant.

TCRbeta CDR3 regions were amplified from genomic DNA by means of the immunoSEQ Assay, a bias-controlled multiplex PCR. Concerning the study's data processing: Nucleated cell counts per sample were estimated from amplification of reference gene primers within the assay. To quantify the absolute abundance of each unique TCRbeta CDR3 rearrangement, sequence reads were collapsed and filtered. Productive Simpson clonality was computed per sample as the square root of Simpson's diversity index over productive rearrangements. In TCRdb, the immuneACCESS table is reduced to in-frame sequences with V and J assigned. These tables do not hold every clone; where another copy was compared, an unresolved V gene accounts for under half, and the others remain unexplained. D and trimming were read from the DNA, whereas the V and J calls and clone size are those reported in that table. Present in this sample are about 68,000 clones, about four fifths of which were seen just once. Roughly 6% of the sample comes from the top ten.

Comment on this clone: The antigen this receptor binds is unknown. Base quality data are lacking; no much larger clone is found one base away.

Collaborating institutions collected whole blood in K2EDTA tubes following their own protocols. For TCRbeta analysis, collaborators shipped samples as frozen whole blood, isolated PBMCs, or DNA extracted from either of those sample types. What was sequenced was peripheral blood. The sequence derives from a woman aged 60-75 years with acute or convalescent COVID-19.

The sequenced DNA: TGTGCCAGCAGCTTGAGGCGGGGGGGCCCAACAGATACGCAGTATTTT. Translated, it reads CASSLRRGGPTDTQYF. Rearrangement joined TRBV5-6 to TRBJ2-3, with TRBD2 matching 9 junction bases. Unmatched junction bases come to 6, with V trimmed by 1 base and J by 3 bases. Sequences SGHDT (CDR1) and YYEEEE (CDR2) are obtained from the germline V gene. The CDR3 has 16 amino acids, counting the end cysteine and phenylalanine. Just CDR3 DNA is preserved here, 48 bases in frame from base 1.